The 9 T cell receptor beta chains below all came from one sample that was sequenced in a study of blood T cell repertoires in COVID-19 (dated by TCRdb to about 2020). Library generation was performed with the immunoSEQ multiplex PCR assay. TCRdb holds this immuneACCESS table with in-frame rearrangements only. Some clones are missing; in checked studies, unresolved V genes explain under half, and the rest has no known cause. For this sample the table gives 250,000 to 350,000 clones, of which roughly 90% were detected only once. Approximately 4% of the sample lies in the top ten. Sequenced: peripheral blood. These TCRs come from a woman in her forties or fifties with active or convalescent COVID-19.

This chain uses TRBV10-3 with TRBJ1-1, with TRBD1 matching over 9 bases. Losses at the gene ends were 6 bases for V and 7 bases for J; bases not matched to a gene: 6. The CDR3 spans 13 residues. Germline CDR1 ENHRY, CDR2 SYGVKD. Here the CDR3 DNA reads TGTGCCATCAGCCTGGGACAGGGTCTTGAAGCTTTCTTT. Translation: CAISLGQGLEAFF.

V and J are TRBV2 and TRBJ1-4; TRBD1 matches 8 bases. V trimming: 4 bases; J trimming: 6 bases; junction bases outside the gene matches: 4. Germline CDR1 reads SNHLY; CDR2 reads FYNNEI. There are 14 residues in the CDR3. The DNA for the CDR3 is TGTGCCAGCAGTGTGGCAGGGGGCTATGAAAAACTGTTTTTT. It is translated as CASSVAGGYEKLFF.

The chain has TRBV14 and TRBJ2-1; no clear D gene. Germline CDR1 reads SGHDN; CDR2 reads FVKESK. Trimming removed 2 bases from V and 3 bases from J, with 5 bases in between. This CDR3 is built from 13 residues. In DNA form, the CDR3 reads TGTGCCAGCAGCCAATCACACTACAATGAGCAGTTCTTC. It is translated as CASSQSHYNEQFF.

CDR3 DNA: TGTGCCAGCAGTGTGGCCCCGGGGGCCAACGTCCTGACTTTC. Encoded protein: CASSVAPGANVLTF. This chain joins TRBV7-9 and TRBJ2-6; the D is unclear. The V and J ends lost 6 bases and 4 bases respectively, with 10 bases between them. Germline values: CDR1 SEHNR, CDR2 FQNEAQ (reference sequence). The CDR3 extends over 14 amino acids.

The chain uses TRBV10-2 and TRBJ1-5, with D unresolved. Trimming left V 6 bases short and J 0 bases short, with 6 bases between. CDR3 length: 13 residues. CDR1 is WSHSY, CDR2 SAAADI, per germline. The CDR3, as DNA: TGCGCCAGCAGACGGGGTAGCAATCAGCCCCAGCATTTT. It is translated as CASRRGSNQPQHF.

The genes are TRBV9 and TRBJ2-1; 8 nucleotides align to TRBD2. The length of the CDR3 is 16 residues. Per germline, CDR1 SGDLS and CDR2 YYNGEE. Unmatched junction bases numbered 8, after V lost 6 bases and J lost 0 bases. The CDR3 sequence is CASTLTSVSSYNEQFF. In nucleotides, the CDR3 is TGTGCCAGCACCTTGACTAGCGTTAGCTCCTACAATGAGCAGTTCTTC.

CDR3 residues: CASSLRTGSGTGELFF. The CDR3 DNA reads TGCGCCAGCAGCTTGAGGACAGGGTCGGGCACCGGGGAGCTGTTTTTT. The chain combines TRBV5-1 with TRBJ2-2; 8 nucleotides match TRBD1. V gave up 1 base and J gave up 4 bases; unmatched junction bases: 6. Germline assignment: CDR1 SGHRS and CDR2 YFSETQ. The CDR3 runs to 16 residues.

This clone was recorded once. CDR3 residues: CASSDRDRMNTEAFF. For the CDR3, the DNA is TGTGCCAGCAGTGACAGAGACAGGATGAACACTGAAGCTTTCTTT. The rearrangement uses TRBV2 and TRBJ1-1, with D possibly matching TRBD1 (6 bases). Germline lookup yields CDR1 SNHLY and CDR2 FYNNEI. This CDR3 is 15 amino acids long. V was cut by 3 bases and J by 0 bases, with 11 bases left in between.

The chain combines TRBV4-2 with TRBJ1-1; TRBD1 aligns across 8 bases. The CDR3 has 16 residues. CDR1 LGHNA and CDR2 YNFKEQ come from the germline V gene. V dropped 4 bases and J dropped 5; count of bases not matched to a gene: 12. CDR3 sequence: CASSPAFRDRQTEAFF. CDR3 nucleotide sequence: TGTGCCAGCAGCCCAGCATTCCGGGACAGGCAAACTGAAGCTTTCTTT.